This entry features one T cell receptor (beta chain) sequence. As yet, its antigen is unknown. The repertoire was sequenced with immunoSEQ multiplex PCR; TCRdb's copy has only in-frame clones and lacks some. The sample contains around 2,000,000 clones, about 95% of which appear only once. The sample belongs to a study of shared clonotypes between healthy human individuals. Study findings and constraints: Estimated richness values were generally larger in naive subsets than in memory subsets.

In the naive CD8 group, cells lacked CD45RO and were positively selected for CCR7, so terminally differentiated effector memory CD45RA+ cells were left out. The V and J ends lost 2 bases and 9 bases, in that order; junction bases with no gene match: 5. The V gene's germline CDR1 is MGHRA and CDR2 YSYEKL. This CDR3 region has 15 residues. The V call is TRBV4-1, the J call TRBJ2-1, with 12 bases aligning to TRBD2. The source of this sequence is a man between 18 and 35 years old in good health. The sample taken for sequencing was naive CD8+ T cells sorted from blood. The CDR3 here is CASSQRLAGVGEQFF. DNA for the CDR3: TGCGCCAGCAGCCAAAGACTAGCGGGAGTTGGTGAGCAGTTCTTC.